Included here is one TCR beta chain sequence, with context. The antigen is unknown. Produced via immunoSEQ multiplex PCR; TCRdb's table is partial and in-frame only. Of approximately 60,000 clones in the sample, over 65% are singletons; the top ten hold over 2%. CDR1 and CDR2 from the germline V gene are MRHNA and SNTAGT. CDR3 length: 10 amino acids. This entry comes from a study of memory CD4+ T cells and cytomegalovirus serostatus. Study-wide background: Donors were healthy Belgian adults, 9 or 10 CMV seropositive and some 24 seronegative. Overall study results and limits: CMV serostatus prediction reached median AUC 0.95, or 0.91 with US-trained model. Each of around 69 CMV-associated TCRbeta sequences occurred in one to five individuals.

The sort gate was single viable CD3+CD4+CD8-CD45RO+ cells for memory CD4+ T cells. Serum IgG to CMV pp150, pp28, p38 and p52 defined serostatus. Specimen: memory CD4+ T cells from blood. V and J are TRBV6-4 and TRBJ1-2; no definite D call. The sequence derives from an adult in good health and CMV-seropositive. DNA of the CDR3: TGTGCGACCTTTGGGTATGGCTACACCTTC. Its translation: CATFGYGYTF.